Described below is a single TCR beta chain sequence and its context. The antigen is not known. These data belong to a study of Graves' ophthalmopathy and Graves' hyperthyroidism. RNA transcripts yielded amplified TCR beta CDR3 regions. HTBI primers primed a first-round RT-PCR, and a second-round multiplex PCR followed. Each CDR3 protein is one row after TCRdb ran MiXCR on the multiplex PCR reads. The sample gives 500,000 to 700,000 distinct CDR3 sequences, around a fifth of which show up once; approximately 6.5% is in the top ten. Trimming took 4 bases from V and 3 from J, leaving 16 bases between them. CDR1 DFQATT and CDR2 SNEGSKA come from the germline V gene (reference sequence). The CDR3 loop spans 16 amino acids. Exclusion applied to patients with other autoimmune diseases, uncontrolled infections, pregnancy or lactation. Serum thyroxine and TRAb, along with clinical symptoms, thyroid ultrasound and orbital computed tomography, were what diagnosis relied on.

Notes on the study in general: The model predicted ophthalmopathy progression with around 69% sensitivity and around 72% specificity.

This rearrangement joins TRBV20-1 to TRBJ2-6; possible D gene TRBD1, 6 bases. The specimen sequenced was peripheral blood. The TCR was taken from a woman aged 18-30 years with stable Graves' hyperthyroidism. Some clones in this sample may be carry-over from other donors' samples. As DNA, the CDR3 is TGCAGTGCTATTCCCCCCAGGGGTGGTGGGGCCAACGTCCTGACTTTC. Protein product: CSAIPPRGGGANVLTF.